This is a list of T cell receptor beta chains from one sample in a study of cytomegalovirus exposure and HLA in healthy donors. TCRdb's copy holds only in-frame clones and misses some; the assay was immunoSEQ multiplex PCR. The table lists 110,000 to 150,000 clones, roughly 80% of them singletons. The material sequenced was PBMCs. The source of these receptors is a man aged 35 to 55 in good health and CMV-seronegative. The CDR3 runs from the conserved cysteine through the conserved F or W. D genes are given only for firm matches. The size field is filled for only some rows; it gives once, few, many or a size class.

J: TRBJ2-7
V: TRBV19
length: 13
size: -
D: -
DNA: TGTGCCAGTAGGAACAGGGCTTCCTACGAGCAGTACTTC
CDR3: CASRNRASYEQYF

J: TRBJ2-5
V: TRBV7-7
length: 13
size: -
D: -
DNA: TGTGCCAGCAGCTTTGGGGGCGGGGAGACCCAGTACTTC
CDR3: CASSFGGGETQYF

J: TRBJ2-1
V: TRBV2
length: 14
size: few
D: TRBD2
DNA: TGTGCCAGCAGACTGGGAGGGGCCGTAAATGAGCAGTTCTTC
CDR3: CASRLGGAVNEQFF

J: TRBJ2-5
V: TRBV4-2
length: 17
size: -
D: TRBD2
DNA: TGTGCCAGCAGCCAAGACCAGCGGGGGGGCCCAGGGGAGACCCAGTACTTC
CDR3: CASSQDQRGGPGETQYF

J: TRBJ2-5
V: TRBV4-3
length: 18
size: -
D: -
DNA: TGCGCCAGCAGCCAAGACCCACCTCGCGGGGAACCTCAAGAGACCCAGTACTTC
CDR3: CASSQDPPRGEPQETQYF

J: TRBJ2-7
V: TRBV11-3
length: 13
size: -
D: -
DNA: TGTGCCAGCAGCCCCGGGGGTGACTACGAGCAGTACTTC
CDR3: CASSPGGDYEQYF

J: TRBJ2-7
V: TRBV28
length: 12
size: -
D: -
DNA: TGTGCAGCGCGCAGGGGACACTACGAGCAGTACTTC
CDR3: CAARRGHYEQYF

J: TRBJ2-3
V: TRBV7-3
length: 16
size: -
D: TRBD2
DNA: TGTGCCAGCAGCTTGGGGACTAGCGGGGTCACAGATACGCAGTATTTT
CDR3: CASSLGTSGVTDTQYF

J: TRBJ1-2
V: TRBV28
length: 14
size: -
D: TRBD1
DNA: TGTGCCAGCAGTTCGTACAGGGGGAGCTATGGCTACACCTTC
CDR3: CASSSYRGSYGYTF

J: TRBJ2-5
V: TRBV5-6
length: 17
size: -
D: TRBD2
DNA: TGTGCCAGCAGCTTGAAGGTAGCGGGGGGGCTGACGGAGACCCAGTACTTC
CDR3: CASSLKVAGGLTETQYF

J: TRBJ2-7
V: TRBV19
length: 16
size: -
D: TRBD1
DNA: TGTGCCAGTAGTCTCGGACAGGGGGCGTCACCTTACGAGCAGTACTTC
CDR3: CASSLGQGASPYEQYF

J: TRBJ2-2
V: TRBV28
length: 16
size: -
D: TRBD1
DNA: TGTGCCAGCAGTTTAAGACAGGGTTGGGCAACTGGGGAGCTGTTTTTT
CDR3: CASSLRQGWATGELFF

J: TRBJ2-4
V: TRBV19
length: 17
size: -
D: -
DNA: TGTGCCAGTAGTATAGATAGACGGGGGGCTGCCAAAAACATTCAGTACTTC
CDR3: CASSIDRRGAAKNIQYF

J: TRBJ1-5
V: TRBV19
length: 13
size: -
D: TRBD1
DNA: TGTGCCAGTATGGACAGGGGCGGTCAGCCCCAGCATTTT
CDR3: CASMDRGGQPQHF

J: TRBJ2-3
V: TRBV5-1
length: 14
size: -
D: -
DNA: TGCGCCAGCAGCTTGGTTACATACGCAGATACGCAGTATTTT
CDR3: CASSLVTYADTQYF

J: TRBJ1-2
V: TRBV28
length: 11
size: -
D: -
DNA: TGTGCCAGCAGTTTTACTGATGGCTACACCTTC
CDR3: CASSFTDGYTF

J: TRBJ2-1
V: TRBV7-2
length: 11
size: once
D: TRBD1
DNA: TGTGCCAGCAGCCGGACAGGCGAGCAGTTCTTC
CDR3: CASSRTGEQFF

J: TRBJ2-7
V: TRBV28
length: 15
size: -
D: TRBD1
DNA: TGTGCCAGCATCAGTCCCGACAGGGCAGGATACGAGCAGTACTTC
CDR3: CASISPDRAGYEQYF

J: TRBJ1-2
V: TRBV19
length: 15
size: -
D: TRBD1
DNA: TGTGCCAGTAGCGGAATCGGGACAGGGAACTATGGCTACACCTTC
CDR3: CASSGIGTGNYGYTF

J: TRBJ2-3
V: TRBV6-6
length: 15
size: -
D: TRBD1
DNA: TGTGCCAGCAGTAAGGGGACAGGGTCGGCAGATACGCAGTATTTT
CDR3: CASSKGTGSADTQYF

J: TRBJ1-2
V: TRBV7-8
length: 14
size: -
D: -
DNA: TGTGCCAGCAGCTCCGGAAGACAGGTTCATGGCTACACCTTC
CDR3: CASSSGRQVHGYTF

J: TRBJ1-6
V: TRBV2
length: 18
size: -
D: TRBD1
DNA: TGTGCCAGCAAAAACCCGCGGGCAGGGGGAAATGATAATTCACCCCTCCACTTT
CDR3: CASKNPRAGGNDNSPLHF

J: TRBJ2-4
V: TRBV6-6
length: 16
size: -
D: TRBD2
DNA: TGTGCCAGCAGTACCAGCGGGGGGGCGGCCAAAAACATTCAGTACTTC
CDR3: CASSTSGGAAKNIQYF

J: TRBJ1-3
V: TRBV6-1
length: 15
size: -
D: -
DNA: TGTGCCAGCAGTGAAGTAGGAGGGAGAGGAAACACCATATATTTT
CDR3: CASSEVGGRGNTIYF

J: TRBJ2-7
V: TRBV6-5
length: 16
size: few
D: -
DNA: TGTGCCAGCAGTTACTCGACCACCGGGAGCTCCTACGAGCAGTACTTC
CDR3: CASSYSTTGSSYEQYF

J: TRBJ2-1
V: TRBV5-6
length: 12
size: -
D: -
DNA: TGTGCCAGCAGCTCCGGAGACAATGAGCAGTTCTTC
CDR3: CASSSGDNEQFF

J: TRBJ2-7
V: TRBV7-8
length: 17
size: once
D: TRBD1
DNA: TGTGCCAGCAGCTTATCCTCCGGGACAGGGTCAAGGGGGGAGCAGTACTTC
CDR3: CASSLSSGTGSRGEQYF

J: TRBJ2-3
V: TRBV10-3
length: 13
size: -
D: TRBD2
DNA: TGTGCCATCAACGGGGGGGCGGCAGATACGCAGTATTTT
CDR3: CAINGGAADTQYF

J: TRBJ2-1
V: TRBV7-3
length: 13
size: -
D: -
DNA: TGTGCCAGCAGCTTAAGTCGCTACAATGAGCAGTTCTTC
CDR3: CASSLSRYNEQFF

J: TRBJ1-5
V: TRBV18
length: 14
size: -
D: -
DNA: TGTGCCGGCTCACCGCGGCAGGGGTGTCAGCCCCAGCATTTT
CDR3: CAGSPRQGCQPQHF

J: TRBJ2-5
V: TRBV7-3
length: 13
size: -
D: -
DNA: TGTGCCAGCAGCCTTACAGGGTTTGGGGAGCAGTACTTC
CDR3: CASSLTGFGEQYF

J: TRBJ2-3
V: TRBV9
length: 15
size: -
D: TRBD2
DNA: TGTGCCAGCAGCGTATGGCGGGGGGGCCTAGATACGCAGTATTTT
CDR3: CASSVWRGGLDTQYF

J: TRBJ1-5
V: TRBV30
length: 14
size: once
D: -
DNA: TGTGCCTGGACCCCGACTTCTGGGAATCAGCCCCAGCATTTT
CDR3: CAWTPTSGNQPQHF

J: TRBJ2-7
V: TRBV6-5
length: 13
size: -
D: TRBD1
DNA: TGTGCCAGCAGTCCCTGGACAGGCAACGAGCAGTACTTC
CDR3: CASSPWTGNEQYF

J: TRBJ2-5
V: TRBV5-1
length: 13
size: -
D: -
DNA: TGCGCCAGCAGCTTGCGGGAACGGGAGACCCAGTACTTC
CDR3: CASSLRERETQYF

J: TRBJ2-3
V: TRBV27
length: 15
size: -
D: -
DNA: TGTGCCAGCAGTACCCAGACAGGCAGCACAGATACGCAGTATTTT
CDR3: CASSTQTGSTDTQYF

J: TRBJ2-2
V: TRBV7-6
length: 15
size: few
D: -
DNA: TGTGCCAGCAGCTTGGGCACCACGAACACCGGGGAGCTGTTTTTT
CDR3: CASSLGTTNTGELFF

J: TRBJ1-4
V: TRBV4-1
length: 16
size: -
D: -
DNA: TGCGCCAGCAGCCAAGTAAGATCCGGGTTCGGTGAAAAACTGTTTTTT
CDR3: CASSQVRSGFGEKLFF

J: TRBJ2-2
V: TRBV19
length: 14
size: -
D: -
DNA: TGTGCCAGTAGTCGGAGGGGGGGACCCGGGGAGCTGTTTTTT
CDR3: CASSRRGGPGELFF

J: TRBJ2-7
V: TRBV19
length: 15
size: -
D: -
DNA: TGTGCCAGTAGTATAGTCGGGGGGCGCTCCTACGAGCAGTACTTC
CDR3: CASSIVGGRSYEQYF

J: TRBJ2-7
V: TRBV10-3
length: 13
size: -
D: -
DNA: TGTGCCATCAGTGAGGGGGCCTCCTACGAGCAGTACTTC
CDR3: CAISEGASYEQYF

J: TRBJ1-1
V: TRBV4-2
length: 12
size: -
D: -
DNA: TGTGCCAGCACTTCACGGGAGGGGCAGGCTTTCTTT
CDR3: CASTSREGQAFF

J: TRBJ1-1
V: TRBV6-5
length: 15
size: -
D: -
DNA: TGTGCCAGCAATTCAAACTCCCCTACTAACACTGAAGCTTTCTTT
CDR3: CASNSNSPTNTEAFF

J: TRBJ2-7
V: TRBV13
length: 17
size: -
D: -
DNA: TGTGCCAGCAGCTTAGGCCTCCAGATCCAGGGCCCTTGGGGGCAGTACTTC
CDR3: CASSLGLQIQGPWGQYF

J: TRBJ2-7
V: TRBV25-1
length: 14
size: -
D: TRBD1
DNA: TGTGCCAGCAGTGCCGGGACAGGAAAAGTCGAGCAGTACTTC
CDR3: CASSAGTGKVEQYF

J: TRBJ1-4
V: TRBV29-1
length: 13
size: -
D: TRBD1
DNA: TGCAGCGTTGAGGGGGGACAGGGGGAAAAACTGTTTTTT
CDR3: CSVEGGQGEKLFF

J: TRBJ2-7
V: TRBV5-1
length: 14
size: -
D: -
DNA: TGCGCCAGCAGCTTTATCGGGGGACCCAGCGAGCAGTACTTC
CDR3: CASSFIGGPSEQYF

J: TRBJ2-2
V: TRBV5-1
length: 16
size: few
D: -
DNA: TGCGCCAGCAGCCCGAGAGAGGGAAGACCCACCGGGGAGCTGTTTTTT
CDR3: CASSPREGRPTGELFF

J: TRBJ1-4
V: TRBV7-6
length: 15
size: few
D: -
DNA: TGTGCCAGCAGTCCAGGGGCGGGGGCCCCGGGTCAGGTGTTTTTT
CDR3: CASSPGAGAPGQVFF

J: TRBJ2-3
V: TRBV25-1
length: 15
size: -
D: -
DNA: TGTGCCAGCAGCGGATCCAGGGTTAGCACAGATACGCAGTATTTT
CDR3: CASSGSRVSTDTQYF

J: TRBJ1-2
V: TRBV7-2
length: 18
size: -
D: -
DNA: TGTGCCAGCAGCTTAGTTCCGCAGGCAGCAACCTTTAACTATGGCTACACCTTC
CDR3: CASSLVPQAATFNYGYTF

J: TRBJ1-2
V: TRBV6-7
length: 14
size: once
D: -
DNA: TGTGCCAGCAGTTACTCGAGGCAGGGAGGTGGCTACACCTTC
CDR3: CASSYSRQGGGYTF

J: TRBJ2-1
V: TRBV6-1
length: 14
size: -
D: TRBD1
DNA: TGTGCCAGCTGCCCCCTCGACAGGGACAATGAGCAGTTCTTC
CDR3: CASCPLDRDNEQFF

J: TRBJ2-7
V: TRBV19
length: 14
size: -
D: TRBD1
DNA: TGTGCCAGTAGTATAGCGACAGGGTCCTACGAGCAGTACTTC
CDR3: CASSIATGSYEQYF

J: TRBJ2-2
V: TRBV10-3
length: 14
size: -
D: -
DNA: TGTGCCATCAGTGAGTGGGAGGAGGGCGGGGAGCTGTTTTTT
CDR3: CAISEWEEGGELFF

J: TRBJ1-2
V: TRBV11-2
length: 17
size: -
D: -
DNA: TGTGCCAGCAGCTTAGATCTCCCGCAGGCCGCTAACTATGGCTACACCTTC
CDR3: CASSLDLPQAANYGYTF

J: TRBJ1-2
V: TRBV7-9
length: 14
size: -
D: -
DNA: TGTGCCAGCAGCTTAGGCGGTCAGGGATATGGCTACACCTTC
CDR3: CASSLGGQGYGYTF